This is a list of T cell receptor beta chains from one sample in a study of T cell responses to AZD1222 COVID-19 vaccine. The assay was immunoSEQ multiplex PCR, and TCRdb's table has in-frame clones only and misses some. This sample carries 150,000 or so clones, roughly 89% of them seen once, and the ten largest clones take approximately 5.4%. The sequenced sample was peripheral blood, obtained on day 0 of AZD1222 vaccination. The receptors originated from an adult in good health. Both conserved end residues are trimmed from each CDR3. Some rows mark clone size as missing; the rest say once, few, many or name a class of expanded clone.

v_gene	abundance	CDR3aa
TRBV28	-	ASRGRQGARYNEQF
TRBV4-1	-	ASSQETDQPQH
TRBV10-3	-	AISDIRPSQH
TRBV27	-	ASSPPTGRETQY
TRBV10-3	-	AISDTGTGSTDTQY
TRBV5-8	-	ASSRTSGTHYNEQF
TRBV11-2	-	ASSLAWRRNTEAF
TRBV9	-	ASSVGKASGNTIY
TRBV24-1	once	ATSPTGDSGANVLT
TRBV24-1	once	ATMDTMNTEAF
TRBV6-1	-	ASSEAARISGNTIY
TRBV2	-	ASRREASYEQY
TRBV12-2	-	ASRFSTWGANTEAF
TRBV15	-	ATSRETGAAAGYT
TRBV4-2	-	ASSQVDYQETQY
TRBV6-5	-	ASRSLGPQGETQY
TRBV19	-	ASNLLGNQPQH
TRBV5-1	-	ASSLGQPSSYEQY
TRBV18	-	ASSPGVADYGYT
TRBV5-4	-	ASSRRDRGDTQY
TRBV25-1	-	ASGTGTSSERKT
TRBV19	-	ASSILAGSTGELF
TRBV28	-	ASRTTTRKTVRSYT
TRBV5-1	-	ASSLAGQGPSPLH
TRBV4-2	-	ASSQEVLAGNEQF
TRBV5-1	-	ASSLTSGAEQF
TRBV28	-	ASSGPGLREGAGYDQPQH
TRBV7-9	-	ASSRLGGAYNEQF
TRBV7-8	-	ASSPRDRGFGYT
TRBV7-8	-	ASSSNRQDVYTEAF
TRBV28	-	ASSPTGASSYEQY
TRBV21-1	-	ASSKGGAGALNQPQH
TRBV7-8	-	ASSSRAQGVLQPQH
TRBV19	-	ASSIGTAYEQY
TRBV7-8	-	ASSPRRDRVASQPQH
TRBV5-1	-	ASSFSRGGTEAF
TRBV6-5	few	ASSSPVVYEQY
TRBV4-1	-	ASSQDPGAVGEQY
TRBV2	-	ASSEVTQGTQY
TRBV6-5	-	ASKDGFSREH
TRBV28	-	ASSKLVRDRGDQPQH
TRBV5-6	-	ASSVQGYEQY
TRBV6-5	-	ASSDPTEPTGELF
TRBV5-1	-	ASSLARGSEGDEQF
TRBV28	-	ASSLGQGSTEAF
TRBV27	-	ASSFYTGELF
TRBV27	-	ASSPQVAGSTDTQY
TRBV7-9	-	ASSYSGGFEELF
TRBV28	-	ASRTSGKLVRTDTQY